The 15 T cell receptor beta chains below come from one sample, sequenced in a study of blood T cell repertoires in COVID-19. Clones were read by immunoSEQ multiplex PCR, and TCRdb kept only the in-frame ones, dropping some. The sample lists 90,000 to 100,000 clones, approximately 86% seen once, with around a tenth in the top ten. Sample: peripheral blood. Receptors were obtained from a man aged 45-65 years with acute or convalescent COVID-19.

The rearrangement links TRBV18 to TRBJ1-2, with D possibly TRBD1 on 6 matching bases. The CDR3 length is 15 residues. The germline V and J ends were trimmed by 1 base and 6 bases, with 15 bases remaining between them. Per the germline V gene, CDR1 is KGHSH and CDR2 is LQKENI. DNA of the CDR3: TGTGCCAGCTCACCACTCGACAGGTTCTCGGATGGCTACACCTTC. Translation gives CASSPLDRFSDGYTF.

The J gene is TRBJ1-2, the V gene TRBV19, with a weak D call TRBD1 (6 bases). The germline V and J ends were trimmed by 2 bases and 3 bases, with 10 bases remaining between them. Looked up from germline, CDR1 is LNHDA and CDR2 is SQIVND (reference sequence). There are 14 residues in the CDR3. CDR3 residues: CASSIYEGDYGYTF. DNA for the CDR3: TGTGCCAGTAGTATATACGAGGGGGACTATGGCTACACCTTC.

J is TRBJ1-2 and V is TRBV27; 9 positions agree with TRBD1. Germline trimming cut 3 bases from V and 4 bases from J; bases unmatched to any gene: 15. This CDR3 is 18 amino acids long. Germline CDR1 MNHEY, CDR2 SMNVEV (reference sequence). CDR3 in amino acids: CASSFRPETGGGSYGYTF. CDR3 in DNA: TGTGCCAGCAGTTTCCGACCCGAGACAGGGGGGGGGTCCTATGGCTACACCTTC.

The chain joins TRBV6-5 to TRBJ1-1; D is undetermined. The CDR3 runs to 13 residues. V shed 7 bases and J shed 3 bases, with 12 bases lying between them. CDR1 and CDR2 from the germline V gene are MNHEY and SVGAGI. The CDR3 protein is CASNSFLYTEAFF. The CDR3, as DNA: TGTGCCAGCAACTCTTTTCTATACACTGAAGCTTTCTTT.

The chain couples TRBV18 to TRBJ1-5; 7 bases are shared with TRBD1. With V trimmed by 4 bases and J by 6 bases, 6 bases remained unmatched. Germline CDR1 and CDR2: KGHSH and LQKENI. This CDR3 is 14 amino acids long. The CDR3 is CASSQQGSGQPQHF. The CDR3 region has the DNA TGTGCCAGCTCACAACAGGGGTCGGGTCAGCCCCAGCATTTT.

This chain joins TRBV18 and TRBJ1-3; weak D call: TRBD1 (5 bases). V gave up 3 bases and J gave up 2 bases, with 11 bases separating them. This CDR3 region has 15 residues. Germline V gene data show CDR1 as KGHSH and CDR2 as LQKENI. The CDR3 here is CASSPIGETGNTIYF. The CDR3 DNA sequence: TGTGCCAGCTCACCCATAGGGGAAACTGGAAACACCATATATTTT. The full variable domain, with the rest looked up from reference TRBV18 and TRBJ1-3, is NAGVMQNPRHLVRRRGQEARLRCSPMKGHSHVYWYRQLPEEGLKFMVYLQKENIIDESGMPKERFSAEFPKEGPSILRIQQVVRGDSAAYFCASSPIGETGNTIYFGEGSWLTVV.

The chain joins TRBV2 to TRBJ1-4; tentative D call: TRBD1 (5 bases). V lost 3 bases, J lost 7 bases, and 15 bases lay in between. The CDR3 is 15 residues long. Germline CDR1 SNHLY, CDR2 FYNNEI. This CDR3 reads CASSDERTRAEKLFF. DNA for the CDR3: TGTGCCAGCAGTGATGAACGGACCAGGGCTGAAAAACTGTTTTTT.

CDR3 nucleotide sequence: TGTGCCAGCAGTGAAAGGGTGGGGGTCCTAGCGGGAGGTCGGAACGAGCAGTACTTC. It yields the protein CASSERVGVLAGGRNEQYF. The chain combines TRBV6-1 with TRBJ2-7; 11 nucleotides line up with TRBD2. V shed 2 bases, J shed 5 bases, and the junction held 17 bases outside the gene matches. CDR3 length equals 19 residues. From germline, CDR1 is MNHNS and CDR2 SASEGT.

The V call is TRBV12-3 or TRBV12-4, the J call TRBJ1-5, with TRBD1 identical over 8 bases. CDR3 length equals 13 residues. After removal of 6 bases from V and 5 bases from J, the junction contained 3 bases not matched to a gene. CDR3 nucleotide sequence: TGTGCCAGCAGGACAGGGGAAGATCAGCCCCAGCATTTT. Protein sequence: CASRTGEDQPQHF.

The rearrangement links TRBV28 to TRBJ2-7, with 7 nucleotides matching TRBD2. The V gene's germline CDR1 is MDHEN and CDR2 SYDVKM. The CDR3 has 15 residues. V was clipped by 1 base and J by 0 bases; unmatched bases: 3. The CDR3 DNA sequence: TGTGCCAGCAGTTTATATGGCGGGAGCTCCTACGAGCAGTACTTC. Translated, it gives CASSLYGGSSYEQYF.

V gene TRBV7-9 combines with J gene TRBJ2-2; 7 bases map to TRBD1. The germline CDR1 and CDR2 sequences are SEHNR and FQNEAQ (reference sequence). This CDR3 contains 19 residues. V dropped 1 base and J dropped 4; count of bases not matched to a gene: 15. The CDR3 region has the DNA TGTGCCAGCAGCTTAGGCTCCAGTTTCCAGGGGGTTGGCACCGGGGAGCTGTTTTTT. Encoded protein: CASSLGSSFQGVGTGELFF.

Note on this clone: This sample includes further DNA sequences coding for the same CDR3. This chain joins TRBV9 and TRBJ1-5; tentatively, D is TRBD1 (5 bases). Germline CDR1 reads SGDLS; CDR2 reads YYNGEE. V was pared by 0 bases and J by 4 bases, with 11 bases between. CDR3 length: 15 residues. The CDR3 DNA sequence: TGTGCCAGCAGCGTAGGCGGGGGAGGGAATCAGCCCCAGCATTTT. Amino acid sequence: CASSVGGGGNQPQHF.

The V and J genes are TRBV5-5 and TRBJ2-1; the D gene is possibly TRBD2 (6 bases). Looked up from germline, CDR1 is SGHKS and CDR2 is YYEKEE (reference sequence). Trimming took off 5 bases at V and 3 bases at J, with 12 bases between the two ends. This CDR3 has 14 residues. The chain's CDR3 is CASRPGLGYNEQFF. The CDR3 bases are TGTGCCAGCAGGCCGGGACTTGGCTACAATGAGCAGTTCTTC.

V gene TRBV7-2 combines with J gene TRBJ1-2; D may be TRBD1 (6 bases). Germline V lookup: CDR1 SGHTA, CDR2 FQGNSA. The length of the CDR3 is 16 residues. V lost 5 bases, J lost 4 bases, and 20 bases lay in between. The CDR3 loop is CASSGRNYRVGYGYTF. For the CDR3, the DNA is TGTGCCAGCAGCGGGCGGAATTACAGGGTCGGCTATGGCTACACCTTC.

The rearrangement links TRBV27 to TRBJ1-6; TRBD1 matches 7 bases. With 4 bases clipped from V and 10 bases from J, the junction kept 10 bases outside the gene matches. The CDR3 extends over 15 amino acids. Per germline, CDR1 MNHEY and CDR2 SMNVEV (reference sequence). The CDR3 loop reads CASSYRQGGSSPLHF. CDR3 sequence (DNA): TGTGCCAGCAGTTATCGACAGGGTGGTTCGTCACCCCTCCACTTT.